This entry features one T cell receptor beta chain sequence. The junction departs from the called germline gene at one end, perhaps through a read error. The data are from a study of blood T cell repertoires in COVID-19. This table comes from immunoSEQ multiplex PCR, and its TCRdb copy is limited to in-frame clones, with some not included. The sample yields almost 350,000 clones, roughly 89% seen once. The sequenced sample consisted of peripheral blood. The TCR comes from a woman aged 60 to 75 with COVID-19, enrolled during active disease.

The DNA of the CDR3 is TGTACCAGCAGTTACGGCCGGGACAGGGGGGACACTGAAGCTTTCTTT. Translation gives CTSSYGRDRGDTEAFF. The chain carries TRBV6-6 and TRBJ1-1; 11 bases fit TRBD1. The germline V gene has CDR1 MNHNY and CDR2 SVGAGI (reference sequence). The CDR3 spans 16 residues.